This T cell receptor (beta chain) was recorded in a study of cytomegalovirus exposure and HLA in healthy donors. Overall study findings and caveats: An analysis done earlier found most TCR beta V segments productive about 87% or about 30% of the time. The study had only CMV serostatus as immune exposure information. More clonal expansion characterized HLA-associated TCR beta chains than equally common others in a later analysis.

Regarding this clone: Its antigen is not known.

A multiplex PCR was run with 60 Vbeta primers and 13 Jbeta primers. Per the original methods: Later, an analysis found roughly 80 million unique TCR beta chains, and 10 million to 11 million of these were shared. TCRdb's copy holds only in-frame clones and misses some; the assay was immunoSEQ multiplex PCR. The V and J calls and the clone size are those of that table, but D and trimming were determined from the DNA. The sample has about 170,000 clones; around three quarters are singletons. V lost 3 bases, J lost 5 bases, and 1 base stayed unmatched. CDR3 length: 14 amino acids. Germline loops: CDR1 KGHSH, CDR2 LQKENI.

This receptor was taken from a woman between 50 and 59 years old in good health and CMV-seronegative. This chain uses TRBV18 with TRBJ1-6, with 7 nucleotides matching TRBD1. The sample comprised PBMCs. For the CDR3, the DNA is TGTGCCAGCTCACCCGGGACAGATAATTCACCCCTCCACTTT. Translation gives CASSPGTDNSPLHF.